The 5 T cell receptor beta chains in this list originate from one sample, sequenced in a study of T cell repertoires in cytomegalovirus infection. The antigens these receptors bind are not known. A single record per CDR3 protein comes from TCRdb applying MiXCR to the reads. This repertoire shows about a million distinct CDR3 sequences, about 33% found once; its top ten account for under 15%. Material: cultured CD8+ T cells from PBMCs, obtained from culture after CMV antigen stimulation. Receptors were obtained from a human donor in good health (CMV status not recorded). Some clones in this sample may be carry-over from other donors' samples.

This clonotype has more than one count but fewer than ten. The rearrangement links TRBV20-1 to TRBJ2-5; 7 positions match TRBD2. CDR1 DFQATT and CDR2 SNEGSKA come from the germline V gene (reference sequence). The CDR3 runs 13 residues. V was clipped by 3 bases and J by 3 bases; unmatched bases: 4. The CDR3 coding sequence is TGCAGTGCTAGTGGGGACTACAAAGAGACCCAGTACTTC. Its protein is CSASGDYKETQYF.

The rearrangement links TRBV7-9 to TRBJ2-5; D possibly uses TRBD1 or TRBD2 (5 bases each). Trimming took 2 bases from V and 5 from J, leaving 15 bases between them. This CDR3 is built from 15 residues. Germline loops: CDR1 SEHNR, CDR2 FQNEAQ (reference sequence). CDR3 in amino acids: CASSLSGTTSETQYF. The CDR3 DNA sequence: TGTGCCAGCAGCTTATCCGGGACGACAAGTGAGACCCAGTACTTC.

This clonotype was seen a handful of times. The CDR3 DNA reads as TGTGCCAGCAGACCGGATAATCAGCCCCAGCATTTT. This gives the protein CASRPDNQPQHF. The chain carries TRBV6-1 and TRBJ1-5; D ambiguous. The CDR3 runs to 12 residues. In germline, CDR1 is MNHNS, CDR2 SASEGT. V dropped 6 bases and J dropped 4 bases, with 7 bases sitting between them.

CDR3 sequence (DNA): TGTGCCTGGAGTGTACGGGGGGAAACGGGTCCCCAGGGGTATAGCAATCAGCCCCAGCATTTT. Translating gives CAWSVRGETGPQGYSNQPQHF. This chain links TRBV30 with TRBJ1-5; maybe TRBD1 (6 bases). The ends were cut back, 0 bases at V and 0 bases at J, with 27 bases in the middle. The CDR3 sequence is 21 residues long. Germline loops: CDR1 GTSNPN, CDR2 SVGIG (reference sequence).

This clonotype appeared a few times. The V call is TRBV5-6, the J call TRBJ2-7; 7 bases align to TRBD2. The CDR3 covers 14 residues. Germline loops: CDR1 SGHDT, CDR2 YYEEEE. The trim removed 4 bases at V and 2 bases at J, leaving 6 bases unmatched. CDR3 nucleotide sequence: TGTGCCAGCAGCCAGGCGGGGGACGCCTACGAGCAGTACGTC. This encodes CASSQAGDAYEQYV.